The 23 T cell receptor beta chains below were found in one sample sequenced in a study of blood T cell repertoires in COVID-19. Clones were sequenced by immunoSEQ multiplex PCR, and TCRdb holds only the in-frame ones, with some missing. Seen here are around 25,000 clones, around 79% observed once, and the top ten hold around 7%. Sample: peripheral blood. These receptors all stem from a man aged 50 or older with COVID-19, enrolled during active disease.

The chain employs TRBV11-3 and TRBJ1-1; D remains unclear. CDR3 length: 12 amino acids. Germline lookup yields CDR1 SGHNT and CDR2 YENEEA. V lost 5 bases and J 10 bases, leaving 14 bases between the germline ends. CDR3 in DNA: TGTGCCAGCAGCCCCGGTCGTGCGGGAGCTTTCTTT. It translates to CASSPGRAGAFF.

The rearrangement joins TRBV20-1 to TRBJ2-1, with D possibly TRBD2 on 5 matching bases. This CDR3 has 14 amino acids. Germline CDR1 reads DFQATT; CDR2 reads SNEGSKA (reference sequence). V was shortened by 3 bases and J by 9 bases, with 18 bases between the two germline ends. CDR3 nucleotide sequence: TGCAGTGCTAGTAGTGGGAGAGGTTTGGGTGAGCAGTTCTTC. Its translation: CSASSGRGLGEQFF.

The V gene is TRBV30, the J gene TRBJ1-2, with D tentatively TRBD1 (5 bases). CDR1 and CDR2 from the germline V gene are GTSNPN and SVGIG (reference sequence). This CDR3 is 13 amino acids long. Trimming left V 0 bases short and J 7 bases short, with 12 bases between. The CDR3 loop reads CAWSVQTQGGYTF. CDR3 in DNA: TGTGCCTGGAGTGTACAGACGCAGGGTGGCTACACCTTC.

This sequence joins TRBV29-1 and TRBJ1-2, with 7 bases aligning to TRBD1. The germline CDR1 and CDR2 sequences are SQVTM and ANQGSEA. The J segment lost 1 base and the V segment lost 7 bases, leaving 15 bases of the junction unmatched. The CDR3 spans 16 residues. CDR3 nucleotides: TGCAGCGCGTCACGACAGGGATCCTATAATAACTATGGCTACACCTTC. It specifies CSASRQGSYNNYGYTF.

In its sample, this clone was seen a few times. The rearrangement links TRBV24-1 to TRBJ2-5, with 7 positions matching TRBD2. The CDR3 has 14 amino acids. The germline V gene has CDR1 KGHDR and CDR2 SFDVKD. V lost 9 bases and J lost 4; bases outside the gene matches: 10. The CDR3 here is CATGTGRAVETQYF. In DNA, the CDR3 is TGTGCCACCGGGACGGGGAGGGCCGTAGAGACCCAGTACTTC.

This chain uses TRBV9 with TRBJ2-2; tentative D call: TRBD1 (6 bases). V shed 0 bases and J shed 0 bases, with 9 bases lying between them. CDR3 length equals 16 residues. The germline V gene encodes CDR1 SGDLS and CDR2 YYNGEE. DNA of the CDR3: TGTGCCAGCAGCGTAGTCGAGGGGGCGAACACCGGGGAGCTGTTTTTT. Amino acids: CASSVVEGANTGELFF.

This clone was detected only a few times. The chain links TRBV2 to TRBJ2-7, with D perhaps TRBD1 (5 bases). Germline V gene data show CDR1 as SNHLY and CDR2 as FYNNEI. V shed 6 bases and J shed 1 base, with 22 bases lying between them. The CDR3 has 17 residues. The CDR3 coding sequence is TGTGCCAGCAGCCACAAAACCTCAGGGTATACATCCTACGAGCAGTACTTC. Translated, it gives CASSHKTSGYTSYEQYF.

This chain connects TRBV5-1 to TRBJ1-6; 7 nucleotides match TRBD1. CDR1 and CDR2 (germline): SGHRS, YFSETQ. The ends lost 4 bases at V and 2 bases at J; junction bases unmatched: 6. The CDR3 spans 16 residues. CDR3 sequence: CASSLNRGTYNSPLHF. CDR3 nucleotides: TGCGCCAGCAGCCTAAACAGGGGCACCTATAATTCACCCCTCCACTTT.

The chain uses TRBV5-1 and TRBJ1-6; D uncertain. Germline CDR1 is SGHRS and CDR2 is YFSETQ. V lost 3 bases, J lost 5 bases, and 9 bases lay in between. The length of the CDR3 is 14 residues. Written as DNA, the CDR3 is TGCGCCAGCAGCTACCAGTCTCATAATTCACCCCTCCACTTT. Protein product: CASSYQSHNSPLHF.

The gene calls are TRBV5-4 and TRBJ1-4; 8 nucleotides agree with TRBD1. Trimming cost V 2 bases and J 8 bases; bases outside gene matches: 5. Germline V CDR1 and CDR2: SGHNT, YYREEE (reference sequence). The CDR3 is 14 residues long. The CDR3 here is CASSFRGQGEKLFF. Here the CDR3 DNA reads TGTGCCAGCAGCTTCAGGGGGCAGGGCGAAAAACTGTTTTTT. The full variable domain, in which reference TRBV5-4 and TRBJ1-4 provide the parts outside the CDR3, is ETGVTQSPTHLIKTRGQQVTLRCSSQSGHNTVSWYQQALGQGPQFIFQYYREEENGRGNFPPRFSGLQFPNYSSELNVNALELDDSALYLCASSFRGQGEKLFFGSGTQLSVL.

J is TRBJ1-5 and V is TRBV19; no reliable D call. Germline CDR1 is LNHDA and CDR2 is SQIVND (reference sequence). The CDR3 covers 18 residues. V gave up 2 bases and J gave up 4 bases, with 21 bases separating them. The CDR3 loop reads CASSIPGQHLTRNQPQHF. As DNA, the CDR3 is TGTGCCAGTAGTATACCAGGCCAGCACCTAACTCGGAATCAGCCCCAGCATTTT.

The table lists this clone with a count of one. The chain uses TRBV3-1 (or the pseudogene TRBV3-2) and TRBJ2-3; 16 nucleotides agree with TRBD2. Germline trimming cut 5 bases from V and 10 bases from J; bases unmatched to any gene: 6. CDR1 LGHDT and CDR2 YNNKEL come from the germline V gene (reference sequence). The CDR3 has 15 residues. CDR3 nucleotide sequence: TGTGCCAGCAGCATGGGACTAGCGGGAGGGCCTTCGCAGTATTTT. Encoded protein: CASSMGLAGGPSQYF.

This clone occurred a few times. J is TRBJ2-3 and V is TRBV24-1, with TRBD2 matching 8 bases. The CDR3 runs 16 residues. The germline gives CDR1 KGHDR, CDR2 SFDVKD. Losses at the gene ends were 4 bases for V and 6 bases for J; bases not matched to a gene: 11. The CDR3: CATSEPSGRGWDTQYF. CDR3 nucleotide sequence: TGTGCCACCAGTGAACCCAGCGGGAGAGGTTGGGATACGCAGTATTTT.

The chain uses TRBV29-1 and TRBJ2-5; D possibly corresponds to TRBD1 (7 bases). Germline CDR1 SQVTM, CDR2 ANQGSEA. The V and J ends lost 4 bases and 4 bases respectively, with 13 bases between them. This CDR3 region has 13 residues. In nucleotides, the CDR3 is TGCAGCGTTGGGGTCAGGGGGGTAGAGACCCAGTACTTC. Encoded protein: CSVGVRGVETQYF.

This clone was recorded a few times. The CDR3 DNA reads TGTGCCAGCTCACAGGGGCAGAACACTGAAGCTTTCTTT. Its translation: CASSQGQNTEAFF. The chain combines TRBV18 with TRBJ1-1; possibly TRBD1 for D (5 bases). Germline V gives CDR1 KGHSH, CDR2 LQKENI. With 4 bases removed from V and 1 base from J, the gap between germline ends came to 7 bases. The CDR3 runs to 13 residues.

This clone was picked up a small number of times. The rearrangement uses TRBV11-2 and TRBJ1-2, with no clear D. This CDR3 is built from 12 residues. With 3 bases removed from V and 8 bases from J, the gap between germline ends came to 10 bases. In germline, CDR1 is SGHAT, CDR2 FQNNGV. Here the CDR3 reads CASSFGPRGYTF. As DNA, the CDR3 is TGTGCCAGCAGCTTTGGGCCAAGGGGCTACACCTTC. Drawing the rest from reference TRBV11-2 and TRBJ1-2, the complete variable domain is EAGVAQSPRYKIIEKRQSVAFWCNPISGHATLYWYQQILGQGPKLLIQFQNNGVVDDSQLPKDRFSAERLKGVDSTLKIQPAKLEDSAVYLCASSFGPRGYTFGSGTRLTVV.

The rearrangement links TRBV7-9 to TRBJ2-7, with D possibly TRBD1 on 6 matching bases. The CDR3 extends over 12 amino acids. Trimming pared 5 bases from V and 4 bases from J, leaving 9 bases between. The germline V gene has CDR1 SEHNR and CDR2 FQNEAQ (reference sequence). The CDR3 DNA reads TGTGCCAGCAGCGCGACAGGTTACGAGCAGTACTTC. It codes for CASSATGYEQYF.

V usage is TRBV5-4 and J usage is TRBJ2-1; D is unclear. CDR1 and CDR2 (germline): SGHNT, YYREEE (reference sequence). The CDR3 has 13 residues. V lost 4 bases to trimming and J lost 4 bases, with 9 bases between them. The CDR3 reads CASSENRYNEQFF. CDR3 nucleotide sequence: TGTGCCAGCAGCGAGAATCGATACAATGAGCAGTTCTTC.

The J gene is TRBJ1-1, the V gene TRBV5-1, with 7 bases identical to TRBD1. Germline-derived CDR1 and CDR2 are SGHRS and YFSETQ. The CDR3 has 15 amino acids. V gave up 4 bases and J gave up 0 bases; unmatched junction bases: 6. CDR3 nucleotide sequence: TGCGCCAGCAGCCCACCACAGGGGATGAACACTGAAGCTTTCTTT. Translated, it gives CASSPPQGMNTEAFF.

This clone was recorded once. The rearrangement links TRBV30 to TRBJ2-1; 7 nucleotides match TRBD2. V was pared by 3 bases and J by 1 base, with 6 bases of the junction left unmatched. This CDR3 contains 15 residues. Germline values: CDR1 GTSNPN, CDR2 SVGIG (reference sequence). The CDR3 here is CAWSRGSGSYNEQFF. The CDR3 DNA reads TGTGCCTGGAGCCGCGGGAGTGGGTCCTACAATGAGCAGTTCTTC.

This sequence joins TRBV2 and TRBJ1-1; no reliable D call. This CDR3 has 16 residues. Trimming shortened V by 9 bases and J by 9 bases, and 29 bases separated the two germline ends. In germline, CDR1 is SNHLY, CDR2 FYNNEI. DNA for the CDR3: TGTGCCAGGTTTCGGGCCCGCGGTCCAGGCGTGACTAAAGCTTTCTTT. The encoded protein is CARFRARGPGVTKAFF.

V is TRBV5-1 and J is TRBJ2-2; the match to TRBD1 covers 10 bases. CDR3 length: 16 amino acids. In germline, CDR1 is SGHRS, CDR2 YFSETQ. With 4 bases clipped from V and 5 bases from J, the junction kept 8 bases outside the gene matches. The DNA for the CDR3 is TGCGCCAGCAGCCGCGCGGGACAGGGGCGTACCGGGGAGCTGTTTTTT. Translated: CASSRAGQGRTGELFF.

The chain employs TRBV27 and TRBJ2-2; 9 bases agree with TRBD1. Germline CDR1 is MNHEY and CDR2 is SMNVEV (reference sequence). Germline trimming cut 7 bases from V and 2 bases from J; bases unmatched to any gene: 14. The CDR3 is 18 residues long. CDR3 region: CASTPNIWTGVNTGELFF. CDR3 in DNA: TGTGCCAGCACACCAAATATCTGGACAGGGGTAAACACCGGGGAGCTGTTTTTT.